These 18 T cell receptor beta chains were all obtained from the same sample, sequenced in a study of cytomegalovirus exposure and HLA in healthy donors. Use of 60 Vbeta and 13 Jbeta primers characterized the PCR. Produced via immunoSEQ multiplex PCR; TCRdb's table is partial and in-frame only. The sample lists 150,000 to 200,000 clones, approximately 85% occurring once. Sequenced material: PBMCs. These receptor sequences come from a woman aged 45-65 years in good health and CMV-seropositive.

The gene calls are TRBV27 and TRBJ2-7; perhaps TRBD1 as D (6 bases). CDR3 length: 12 residues. CDR1 and CDR2 from the germline V gene are MNHEY and SMNVEV (reference sequence). Trimming removed 6 bases from V and 5 bases from J, with 11 bases in between. The CDR3 bases are TGTGCCAGCAGCAACAGGGTCCACGAGCAGTACTTC. Translation gives CASSNRVHEQYF.

The chain is built from TRBV9 and TRBJ2-5; 9 bases line up with TRBD2. Germline V gene lookup returns CDR1 SGDLS and CDR2 YYNGEE. J gave up 1 base and V 3 bases, and 4 bases lay outside the gene matches. The CDR3 totals 15 residues. The CDR3 reads CASSARGGVQETQYF. The CDR3 DNA reads TGTGCCAGCAGCGCGCGGGGGGGGGTCCAAGAGACCCAGTACTTC. Full variable domain (remainder filled in from reference TRBV9 and TRBJ2-5): DSGVTQTPKHLITATGQRVTLRCSPRSGDLSVYWYQQSLDQGLQFLIQYYNGEERAKGNILERFSAQQFPDLHSELNLSSLELGDSALYFCASSARGGVQETQYFGPGTRLLVL.

This CDR3 reads CASPQDSGGSQFF. CDR3 DNA sequence: TGTGCCAGCCCCCAGGATAGCGGGGGGTCCCAGTTCTTC. The rearrangement links TRBV2 to TRBJ2-1, with 10 bases lining up with TRBD2. With V trimmed by 8 bases and J by 13 bases, 11 bases remained unmatched. The CDR3 runs 13 residues. CDR1 is SNHLY and CDR2 is FYNNEI in the germline V gene.

The chain joins TRBV11-3 to TRBJ2-5; 14 nucleotides match TRBD2. The end of the DNA fits TRBJ2-7 better, so the J call may be wrong. Germline CDR1 SGHNT, CDR2 YENEEA. The CDR3 length is 14 residues. For the CDR3, the DNA is TGTGCCAGCAGCCCGGGACTAGCGGGAGACGAGCAGTACTTC. Protein sequence: CASSPGLAGDEQYF.

V and J are TRBV5-4 and TRBJ2-3, with D unresolved. The CDR3 totals 13 residues. The germline CDR1 and CDR2 sequences are SGHNT and YYREEE (reference sequence). The V end was cut by 4 bases, the J end by 5 bases, with 11 bases between. CDR3 nucleotides: TGTGCCAGCAGCCCGGTAATGCAAGATACGCAGTATTTT. It is translated as CASSPVMQDTQYF.

The chain carries TRBV7-2 and TRBJ2-6; no definite D call. The V end was cut by 7 bases, the J end by 2 bases, with 6 bases between. The CDR3 has 13 residues. Germline assignment: CDR1 SGHTA and CDR2 FQGNSA. Written as DNA, the CDR3 is TGTGCCAGCATGACTGCTGGGGCCAACGTCCTGACTTTC. It is translated as CASMTAGANVLTF.

The rearrangement joins TRBV28 to TRBJ2-5; D call uncertain. Germline V gene sequence: CDR1 MDHEN, CDR2 SYDVKM. Trimming removed 3 bases at V and 4 bases at J, with 12 bases between. The CDR3 sequence is 14 residues long. The CDR3 protein is CASSFLVVRETQYF. For the CDR3, the DNA is TGTGCCAGCAGTTTTTTGGTGGTGAGAGAGACCCAGTACTTC.

This clone was observed a few times. The chain couples TRBV2 to TRBJ2-1; maybe TRBD2 (5 bases). V was pared by 8 bases and J by 0 bases, with 14 bases between. Germline lookup yields CDR1 SNHLY and CDR2 FYNNEI. The CDR3 is made up of 15 amino acids. The CDR3 region has the DNA TGTGCCAGCCGCGGACTTCCGATCTCCTACAATGAGCAGTTCTTC. It specifies CASRGLPISYNEQFF.

The chain employs TRBV25-1 and TRBJ2-1, with D possibly being TRBD2 (7 bases). The CDR3 is 15 residues long. The V end was cut by 4 bases, the J end by 2 bases, with 12 bases between. Germline CDR1 MGHDK, CDR2 SYGVNS. CDR3 sequence (DNA): TGTGCCAGCAGTGCCTCGGGGGGCGCCTACAATGAGCAGTTCTTC. This translates into CASSASGGAYNEQFF.

The chain recombines TRBV4-1 with TRBJ1-4; 8 bases fit TRBD1. Per the germline V gene, CDR1 is MGHRA and CDR2 is YSYEKL. The CDR3 is 15 amino acids. V shed 1 base, J shed 5 bases, and the junction held 3 bases outside the gene matches. The CDR3 DNA sequence: TGCGCCAGCAGCCAAGGGGACAGGTACAATGAAAAACTGTTTTTT. Protein product: CASSQGDRYNEKLFF.

The CDR3 DNA reads TGTGCCAGCTCACCACCTGCCAGGGTCCGAGAGCAGTACTTC. This gives the protein CASSPPARVREQYF. The rearrangement uses TRBV18 and TRBJ2-7; possible D gene TRBD1, 5 bases. Germline CDR1 reads KGHSH; CDR2 reads LQKENI. The CDR3 loop spans 14 amino acids. V was cut by 0 bases and J by 7 bases, with 13 bases left in between.

CDR3 nucleotides: TGTGCCAGCAGTTTGACTAGCCCGGGTGAGCAGTTCTTC. It is translated as CASSLTSPGEQFF. The chain recombines TRBV28 with TRBJ2-1, with TRBD2 matching over 7 bases. The V gene's germline CDR1 is MDHEN and CDR2 SYDVKM. V shed 3 bases, J shed 9 bases, and the junction held 5 bases outside the gene matches. This CDR3 contains 13 residues.

The rearrangement links TRBV5-1 to TRBJ2-1; 10 nucleotides align to TRBD1. CDR3 length equals 17 residues. Germline V CDR1 and CDR2: SGHRS, YFSETQ. The junction had 12 bases not matched to a gene; V was cut back by 4 bases and J by 5 bases. For the CDR3, the DNA is TGCGCCAGCAGCCCTGGGACAGGGGTTTTAACGGACAATGAGCAGTTCTTC. Its translation: CASSPGTGVLTDNEQFF.

The CDR3 nucleotides are TGTGCCAGCGGATCCGGGACAGGGGCTCACGAGCAGTACTTC. Amino acids: CASGSGTGAHEQYF. V gene TRBV2 combines with J gene TRBJ2-7; 10 nucleotides line up with TRBD1. CDR1 is SNHLY, CDR2 FYNNEI, per germline. After removal of 8 bases from V and 5 bases from J, the junction contained 9 bases not matched to a gene. The CDR3 covers 14 residues.

Regarding this clone: This sample includes further DNA sequences coding for the same CDR3. The chain has TRBV28 and TRBJ1-5, with D perhaps TRBD1 (5 bases). V lost 1 base and J lost 7, with 11 bases in between. The CDR3 is 14 amino acids. Germline CDR1 MDHEN, CDR2 SYDVKM. Here the CDR3 reads CASSLSGGGQPQHF. In DNA form, the CDR3 reads TGTGCCAGCAGTTTATCTGGGGGGGGACAGCCCCAGCATTTT.

J is TRBJ2-3 and V is TRBV13; 7 nucleotides align to TRBD2. This CDR3 spans 19 amino acids. Per the germline V gene, CDR1 is PRHDT and CDR2 is FYEKMQ (reference sequence). V gave up 1 base and J gave up 5 bases; unmatched junction bases: 18. This CDR3 is CASSLAPSLAGAKEDTQYF. CDR3 sequence (DNA): TGTGCCAGCAGCTTAGCGCCTAGTCTTGCGGGAGCCAAAGAAGATACGCAGTATTTT. The complete variable domain, with remaining parts taken from reference TRBV13 and TRBJ2-3, reads AAGVIQSPRHLIKEKRETATLKCYPIPRHDTVYWYQQGPGQDPQFLISFYEKMQSDKGSIPDRFSAQQFSDYHSELNMSSLELGDSALYFCASSLAPSLAGAKEDTQYFGPGTRLTVL.

The J gene is TRBJ2-3, the V gene TRBV28; 9 nucleotides line up with TRBD2. Germline CDR1 and CDR2: MDHEN and SYDVKM. Trimming removed 4 bases from V and 6 bases from J; junction bases left unmatched: 14. The CDR3 totals 17 residues. The chain's CDR3 is CASSSPGLAKRGDTQYF. The CDR3 nucleotides are TGTGCCAGCAGTTCACCGGGACTAGCCAAAAGGGGTGATACGCAGTATTTT. Full variable domain (remainder filled in from reference TRBV28 and TRBJ2-3): DVKVTQSSRYLVKRTGEKVFLECVQDMDHENMFWYRQDPGLGLRLIYFSYDVKMKEKGDIPEGYSVSREKKERFSLILESASTNQTSMYLCASSSPGLAKRGDTQYFGPGTRLTVL.

This clone was counted a few times. The V gene is TRBV6-1, the J gene TRBJ2-3; TRBD2 aligns across 7 bases. The CDR3 covers 14 residues. With 5 bases clipped from V and 2 bases from J, the junction kept 4 bases outside the gene matches. In germline, CDR1 is MNHNS, CDR2 SASEGT. The CDR3 nucleotides read TGTGCCAGCAGTCTAGCGGCATTCACAGATACGCAGTATTTT. Translated, it gives CASSLAAFTDTQYF.